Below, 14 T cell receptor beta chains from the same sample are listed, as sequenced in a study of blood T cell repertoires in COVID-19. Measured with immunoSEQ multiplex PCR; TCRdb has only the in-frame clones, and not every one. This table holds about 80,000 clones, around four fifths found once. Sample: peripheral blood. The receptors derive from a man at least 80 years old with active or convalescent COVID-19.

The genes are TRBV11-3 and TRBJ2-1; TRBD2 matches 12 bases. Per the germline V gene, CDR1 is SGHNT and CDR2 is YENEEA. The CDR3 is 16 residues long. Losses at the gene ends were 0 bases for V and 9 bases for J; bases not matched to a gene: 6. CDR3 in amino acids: CASSLDFALAGGEQFF. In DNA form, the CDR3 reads TGTGCCAGCAGCTTAGATTTCGCACTAGCGGGAGGTGAGCAGTTCTTC.

This CDR3 is CASSGTRNLGELFF. The CDR3 region has the DNA TGTGCCAGCAGTGGGACTAGGAATCTCGGGGAGCTGTTTTTT. The gene calls are TRBV6-2 or TRBV6-3 and TRBJ2-2; 8 bases are a match to TRBD2. CDR1 and CDR2 (germline): MNHEY, SVGEGT. There are 14 residues in the CDR3. V was pared by 5 bases and J by 7 bases, with 6 bases of the junction left unmatched.

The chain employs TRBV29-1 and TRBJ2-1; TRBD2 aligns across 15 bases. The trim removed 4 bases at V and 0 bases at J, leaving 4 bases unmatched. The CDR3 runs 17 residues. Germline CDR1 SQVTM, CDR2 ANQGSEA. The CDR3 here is CSVAGLAGGSSYNEQFF. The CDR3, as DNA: TGCAGCGTTGCGGGACTAGCGGGGGGAAGCTCCTACAATGAGCAGTTCTTC.

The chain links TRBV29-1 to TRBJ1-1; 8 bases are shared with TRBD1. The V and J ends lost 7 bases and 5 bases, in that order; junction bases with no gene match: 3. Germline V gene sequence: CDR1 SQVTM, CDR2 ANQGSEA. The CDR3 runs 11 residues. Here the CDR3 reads CSGQGATEAFF. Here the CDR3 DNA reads TGCAGCGGCCAGGGGGCGACTGAAGCTTTCTTT.

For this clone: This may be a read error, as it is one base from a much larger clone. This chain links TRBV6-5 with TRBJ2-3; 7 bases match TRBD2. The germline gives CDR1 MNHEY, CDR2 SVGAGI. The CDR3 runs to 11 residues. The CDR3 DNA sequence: TGTGCCGGCAGTTACGGGGGGACGCAGTATTTT. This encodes CAGSYGGTQYF.

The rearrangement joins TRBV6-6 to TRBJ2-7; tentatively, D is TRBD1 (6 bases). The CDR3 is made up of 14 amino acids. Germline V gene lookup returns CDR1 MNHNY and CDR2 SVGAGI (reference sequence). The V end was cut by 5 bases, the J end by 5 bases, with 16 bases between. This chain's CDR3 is CASSPGQSSHEQYV. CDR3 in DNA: TGTGCCAGCAGTCCCGGACAGAGTAGCCACGAGCAGTACGTC.

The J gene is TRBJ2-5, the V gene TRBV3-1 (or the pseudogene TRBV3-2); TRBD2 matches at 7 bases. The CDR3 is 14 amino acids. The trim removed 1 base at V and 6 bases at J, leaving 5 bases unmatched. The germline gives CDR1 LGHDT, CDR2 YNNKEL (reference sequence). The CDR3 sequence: CASSQGGGAKTQYF. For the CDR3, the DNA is TGTGCCAGCAGCCAAGGGGGGGGTGCGAAGACCCAGTACTTC.

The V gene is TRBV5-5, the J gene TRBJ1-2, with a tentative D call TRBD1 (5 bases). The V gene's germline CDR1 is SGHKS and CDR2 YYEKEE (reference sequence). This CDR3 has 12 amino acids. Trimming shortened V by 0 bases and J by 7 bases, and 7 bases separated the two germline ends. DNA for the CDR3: TGTGCCAGCAGCTTGGTAGGGGTTGGCTACACCTTC. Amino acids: CASSLVGVGYTF.

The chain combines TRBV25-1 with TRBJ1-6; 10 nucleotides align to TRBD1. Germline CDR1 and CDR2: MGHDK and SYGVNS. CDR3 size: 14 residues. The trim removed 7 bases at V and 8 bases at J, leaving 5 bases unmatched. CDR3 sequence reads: CASTWTGGYSPLHF. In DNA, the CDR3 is TGTGCCAGCACCTGGACAGGGGGTTATTCACCCCTCCACTTT.

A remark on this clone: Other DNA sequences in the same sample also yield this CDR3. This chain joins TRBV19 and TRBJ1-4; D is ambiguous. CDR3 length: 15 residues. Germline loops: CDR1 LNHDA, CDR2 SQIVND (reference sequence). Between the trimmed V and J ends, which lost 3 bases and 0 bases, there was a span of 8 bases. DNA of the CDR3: TGTGCCAGTAGTATGAGCTCTGCAACTAATGAAAAACTGTTTTTT. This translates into CASSMSSATNEKLFF.

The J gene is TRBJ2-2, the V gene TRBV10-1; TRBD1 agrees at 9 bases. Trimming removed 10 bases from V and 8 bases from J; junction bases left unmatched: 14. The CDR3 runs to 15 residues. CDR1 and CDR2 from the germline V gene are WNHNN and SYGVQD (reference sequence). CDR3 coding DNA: TGCGCCACTTCGGGACAGGGCCTTGCCGGGGGGGAGCTGTTTTTT. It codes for CATSGQGLAGGELFF.

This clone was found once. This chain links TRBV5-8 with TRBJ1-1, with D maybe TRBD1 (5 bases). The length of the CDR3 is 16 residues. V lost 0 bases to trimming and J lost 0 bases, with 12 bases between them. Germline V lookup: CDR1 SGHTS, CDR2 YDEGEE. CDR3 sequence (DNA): TGTGCCAGCAGCTTGGTATTCCGGACAATGAACACTGAAGCTTTCTTT. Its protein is CASSLVFRTMNTEAFF.

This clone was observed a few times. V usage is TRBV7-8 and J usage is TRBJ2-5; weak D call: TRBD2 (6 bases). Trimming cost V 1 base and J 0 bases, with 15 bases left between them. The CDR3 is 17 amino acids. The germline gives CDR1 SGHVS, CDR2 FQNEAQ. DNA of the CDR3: TGTGCCAGCAGCTTAGTTCGCACTAGCCGAAACCAAGAGACCCAGTACTTC. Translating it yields CASSLVRTSRNQETQYF.

In DNA, the CDR3 is TGTGCCAGCAGCTGGGGACTACCGGAGACCCAGTACTTC. It codes for CASSWGLPETQYF. The chain is built from TRBV7-9 and TRBJ2-5, with TRBD2 matching over 7 bases. V lost 4 bases, J lost 5 bases, and 4 bases stayed unmatched. The germline V gene has CDR1 SEHNR and CDR2 FQNEAQ (reference sequence). The CDR3 totals 13 residues.